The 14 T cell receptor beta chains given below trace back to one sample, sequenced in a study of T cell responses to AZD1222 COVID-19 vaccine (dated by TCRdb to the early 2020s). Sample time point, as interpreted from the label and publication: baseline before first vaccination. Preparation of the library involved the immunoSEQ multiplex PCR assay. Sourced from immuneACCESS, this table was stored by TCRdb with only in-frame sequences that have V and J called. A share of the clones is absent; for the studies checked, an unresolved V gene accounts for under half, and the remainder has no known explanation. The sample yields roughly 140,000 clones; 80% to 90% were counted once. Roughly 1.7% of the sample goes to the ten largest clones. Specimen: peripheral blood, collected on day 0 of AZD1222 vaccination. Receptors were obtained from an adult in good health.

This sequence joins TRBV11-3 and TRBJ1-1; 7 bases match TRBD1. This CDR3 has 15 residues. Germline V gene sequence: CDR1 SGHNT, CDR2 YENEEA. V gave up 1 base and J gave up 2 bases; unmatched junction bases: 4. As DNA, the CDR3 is TGTGCCAGCAGCTTAGGGGCAGGGGGAAACACTGAAGCTTTCTTT. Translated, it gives CASSLGAGGNTEAFF.

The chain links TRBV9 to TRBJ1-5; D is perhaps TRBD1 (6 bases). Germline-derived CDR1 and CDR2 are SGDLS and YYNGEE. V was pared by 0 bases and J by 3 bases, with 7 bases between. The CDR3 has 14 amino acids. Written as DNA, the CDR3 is TGTGCCAGCAGCGTAGGGGGGCCCAATCAGCCCCAGCATTTT. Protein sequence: CASSVGGPNQPQHF.

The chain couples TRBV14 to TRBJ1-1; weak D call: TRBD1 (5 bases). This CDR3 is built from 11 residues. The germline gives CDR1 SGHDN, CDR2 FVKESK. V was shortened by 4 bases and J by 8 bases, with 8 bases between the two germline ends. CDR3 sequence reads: CASSLGAEAFF. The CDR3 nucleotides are TGTGCCAGCAGCCTTGGGGCAGAAGCTTTCTTT.

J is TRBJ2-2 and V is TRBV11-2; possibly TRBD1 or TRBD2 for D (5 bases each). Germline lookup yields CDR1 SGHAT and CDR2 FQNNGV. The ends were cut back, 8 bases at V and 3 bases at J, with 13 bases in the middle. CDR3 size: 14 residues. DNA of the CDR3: TGTGCCAGCGGCGAGGGGACCTACACCGGGGAGCTGTTTTTT. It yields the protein CASGEGTYTGELFF. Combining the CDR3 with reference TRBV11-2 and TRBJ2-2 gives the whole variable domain EAGVAQSPRYKIIEKRQSVAFWCNPISGHATLYWYQQILGQGPKLLIQFQNNGVVDDSQLPKDRFSAERLKGVDSTLKIQPAKLEDSAVYLCASGEGTYTGELFFGEGSRLTVL.

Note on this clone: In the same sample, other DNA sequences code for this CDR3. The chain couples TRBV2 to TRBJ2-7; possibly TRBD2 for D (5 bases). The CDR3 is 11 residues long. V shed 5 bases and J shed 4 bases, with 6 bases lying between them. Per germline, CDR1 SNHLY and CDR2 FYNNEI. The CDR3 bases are TGTGCCAGCAGTCGAGGGTACGAGCAGTACTTC. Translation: CASSRGYEQYF.

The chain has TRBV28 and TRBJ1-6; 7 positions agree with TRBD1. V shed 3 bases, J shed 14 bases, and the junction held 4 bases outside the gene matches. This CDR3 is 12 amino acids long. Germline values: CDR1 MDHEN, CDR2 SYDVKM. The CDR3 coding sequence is TGTGCCAGCAGTTTCACACAGGGGTCCCTCCACTTT. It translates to CASSFTQGSLHF.

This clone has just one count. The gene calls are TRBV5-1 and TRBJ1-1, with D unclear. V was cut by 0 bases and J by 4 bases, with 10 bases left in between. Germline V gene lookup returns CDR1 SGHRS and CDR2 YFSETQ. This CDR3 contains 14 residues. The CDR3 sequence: CASSLGGPVTEAFF. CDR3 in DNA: TGCGCCAGCAGCTTGGGAGGGCCAGTCACTGAAGCTTTCTTT.

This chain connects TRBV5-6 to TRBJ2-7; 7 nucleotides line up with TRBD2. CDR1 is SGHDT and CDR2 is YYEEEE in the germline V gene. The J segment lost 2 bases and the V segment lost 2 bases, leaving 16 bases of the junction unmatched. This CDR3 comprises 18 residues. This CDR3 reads CASSFGYTAGQGPYEQYF. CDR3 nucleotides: TGTGCCAGCAGCTTCGGGTACACAGCGGGGCAAGGCCCCTACGAGCAGTACTTC.

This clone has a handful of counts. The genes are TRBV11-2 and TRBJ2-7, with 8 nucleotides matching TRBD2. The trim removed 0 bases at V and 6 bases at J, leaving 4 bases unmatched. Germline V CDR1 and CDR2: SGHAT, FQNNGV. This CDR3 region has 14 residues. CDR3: CASSLDWAGGEQYF. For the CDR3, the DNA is TGTGCCAGCAGCTTAGATTGGGCGGGGGGCGAGCAGTACTTC.

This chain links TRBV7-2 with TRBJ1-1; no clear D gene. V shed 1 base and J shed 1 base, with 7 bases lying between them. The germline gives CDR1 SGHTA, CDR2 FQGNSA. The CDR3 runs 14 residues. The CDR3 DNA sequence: TGTGCCAGCAGCTTAGGGCTTTGGAACACTGAAGCTTTCTTT. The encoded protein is CASSLGLWNTEAFF.

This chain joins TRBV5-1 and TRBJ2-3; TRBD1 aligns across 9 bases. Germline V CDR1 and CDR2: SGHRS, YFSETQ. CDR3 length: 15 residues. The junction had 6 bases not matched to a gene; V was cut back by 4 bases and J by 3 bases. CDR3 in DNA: TGCGCCAGCAGCAGGGGGGACAGGGTAACAGATACGCAGTATTTT. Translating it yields CASSRGDRVTDTQYF.

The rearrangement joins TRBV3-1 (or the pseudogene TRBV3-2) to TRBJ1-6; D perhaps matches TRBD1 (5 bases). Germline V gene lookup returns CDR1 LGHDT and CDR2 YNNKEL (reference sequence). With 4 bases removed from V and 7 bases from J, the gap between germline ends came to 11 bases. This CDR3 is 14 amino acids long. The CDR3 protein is CASSPQQANSPLHF. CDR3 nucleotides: TGTGCCAGCAGCCCCCAACAGGCCAATTCACCCCTCCACTTT.

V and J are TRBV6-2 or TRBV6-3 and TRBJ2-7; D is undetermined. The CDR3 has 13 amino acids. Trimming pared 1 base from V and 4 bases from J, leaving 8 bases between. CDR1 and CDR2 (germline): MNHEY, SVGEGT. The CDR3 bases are TGTGCCAGCAGTTACTTGTCGGTGTACGAGCAGTACTTC. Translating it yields CASSYLSVYEQYF.

The CDR3 reads CASEQGYEQYF. CDR3 nucleotide sequence: TGTGCCAGTGAACAGGGCTACGAGCAGTACTTC. The chain recombines TRBV7-2 with TRBJ2-7, with TRBD1 as a possible D gene (6 bases). Trimming pared 9 bases from V and 3 bases from J, leaving 9 bases between. The CDR3 runs 11 residues. Germline V CDR1 and CDR2: SGHTA, FQGNSA. Filled out from reference TRBV7-2 and TRBJ2-7, the complete variable domain reads GAGVSQSPSNKVTEKGKDVELRCDPISGHTALYWYRQSLGQGLEFLIYFQGNSAPDKSGLPSDRFSAERTGGSVSTLTIQRTQQEDSAVYLCASEQGYEQYFGPGTRLTVT.